The clone carrying this T cell receptor (beta chain) has just one count. Its matching antigen is unknown. V was cut by 1 base and J by 4 bases, with 10 bases left in between. Germline V gene sequence: CDR1 SQVTM, CDR2 ANQGSEA. This CDR3 spans 13 amino acids. The sample belongs to a study of cytomegalovirus exposure and HLA in healthy donors. Amplification used 60 Vbeta primers and 13 Jbeta primers. Here immunoSEQ multiplex PCR was the method, and the copy in TCRdb shows in-frame clones only, minus some. This sample has 150,000 to 200,000 clones, with around 74% found just once. Broader study findings: Within an earlier analysis, most TCR beta V segments proved productive either about 87% or about 30% of the time. A missense variant in DCLRE1C was later tied to TCR beta V- and J-gene trimming. Many donors carried some public TCRs, although rarity characterized most TCR sequences.

The gene calls are TRBV29-1 and TRBJ1-1, with D uncertain. The sequence came from a female donor in good health and CMV-seronegative. Material: PBMCs. This CDR3 reads CSVEGLDRTEAFF. The CDR3 DNA sequence: TGCAGCGTTGAAGGGCTAGATCGCACTGAAGCTTTCTTT.